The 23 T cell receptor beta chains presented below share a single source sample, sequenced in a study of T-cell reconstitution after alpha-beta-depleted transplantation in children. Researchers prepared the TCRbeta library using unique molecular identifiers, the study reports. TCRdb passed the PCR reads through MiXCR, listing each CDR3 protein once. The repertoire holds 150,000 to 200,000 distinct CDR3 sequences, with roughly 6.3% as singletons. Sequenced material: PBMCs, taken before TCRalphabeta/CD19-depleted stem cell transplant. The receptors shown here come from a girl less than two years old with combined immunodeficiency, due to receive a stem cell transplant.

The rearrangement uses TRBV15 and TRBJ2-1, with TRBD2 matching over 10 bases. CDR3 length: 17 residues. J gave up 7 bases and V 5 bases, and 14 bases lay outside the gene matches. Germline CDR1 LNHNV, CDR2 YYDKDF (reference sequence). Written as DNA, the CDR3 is TGTGCCACCAGCGCAACATCCAGCGGGGGGGCCGGTAATGAGCAGTTCTTC. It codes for CATSATSSGGAGNEQFF.

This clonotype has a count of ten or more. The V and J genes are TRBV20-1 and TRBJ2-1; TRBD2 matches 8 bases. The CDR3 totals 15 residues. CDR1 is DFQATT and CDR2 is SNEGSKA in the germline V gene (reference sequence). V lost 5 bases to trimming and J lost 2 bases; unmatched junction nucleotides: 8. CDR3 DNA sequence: TGCAGTGCTGAGGGGCTAGCGGGTACCTACAATGAGCAGTTCTTC. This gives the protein CSAEGLAGTYNEQFF.

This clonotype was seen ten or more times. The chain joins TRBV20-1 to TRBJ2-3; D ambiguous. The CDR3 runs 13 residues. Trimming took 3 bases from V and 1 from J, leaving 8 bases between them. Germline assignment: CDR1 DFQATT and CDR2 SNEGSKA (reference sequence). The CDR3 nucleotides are TGCAGTGCTAGGGCCCCGGGCACAGATACGCAGTATTTT. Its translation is CSARAPGTDTQYF.

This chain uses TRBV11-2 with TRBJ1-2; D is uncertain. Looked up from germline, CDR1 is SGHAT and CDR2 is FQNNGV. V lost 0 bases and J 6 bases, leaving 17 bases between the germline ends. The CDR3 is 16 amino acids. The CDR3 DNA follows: TGTGCCAGCAGCTTAGATGGTTTTGGGGTCGGCGATGGCTACACCTTC. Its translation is CASSLDGFGVGDGYTF.

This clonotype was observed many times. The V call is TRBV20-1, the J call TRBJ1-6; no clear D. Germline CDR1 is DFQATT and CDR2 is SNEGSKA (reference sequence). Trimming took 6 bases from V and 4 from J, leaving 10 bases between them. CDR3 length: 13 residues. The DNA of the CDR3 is TGCAGTGCCCCGGGATTATATAATTCACCCCTCCACTTT. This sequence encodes CSAPGLYNSPLHF.

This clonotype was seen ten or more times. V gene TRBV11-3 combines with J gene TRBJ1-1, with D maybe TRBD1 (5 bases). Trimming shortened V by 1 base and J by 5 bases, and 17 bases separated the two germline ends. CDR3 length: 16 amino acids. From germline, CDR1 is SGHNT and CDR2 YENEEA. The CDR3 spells CASSLGSGPPRTEAFF. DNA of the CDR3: TGTGCCAGCAGCTTAGGCTCAGGGCCTCCGAGGACTGAAGCTTTCTTT.

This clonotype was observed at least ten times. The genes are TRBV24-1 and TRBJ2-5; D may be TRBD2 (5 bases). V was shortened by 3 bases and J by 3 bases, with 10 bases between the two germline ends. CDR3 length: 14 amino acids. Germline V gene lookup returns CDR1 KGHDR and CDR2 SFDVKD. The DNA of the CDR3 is TGTGCCACCAGTGATCCAGAGGAGGAAGAGACCCAGTACTTC. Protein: CATSDPEEEETQYF.

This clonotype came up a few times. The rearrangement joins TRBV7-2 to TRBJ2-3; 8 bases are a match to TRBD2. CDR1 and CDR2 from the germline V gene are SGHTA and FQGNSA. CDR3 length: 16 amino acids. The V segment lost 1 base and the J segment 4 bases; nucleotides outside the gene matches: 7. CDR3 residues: CASSLVAGGPPDTQYF. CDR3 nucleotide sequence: TGTGCCAGCAGCTTAGTTGCGGGGGGCCCCCCAGATACGCAGTATTTT.

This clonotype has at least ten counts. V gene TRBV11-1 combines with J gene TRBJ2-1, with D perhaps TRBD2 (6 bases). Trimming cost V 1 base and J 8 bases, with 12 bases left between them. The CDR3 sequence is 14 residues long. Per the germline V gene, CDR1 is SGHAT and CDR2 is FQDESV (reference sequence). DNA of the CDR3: TGTGCCAGCAGCTTAGTAGCTAGCGAAGATGAGCAGTTCTTC. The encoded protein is CASSLVASEDEQFF. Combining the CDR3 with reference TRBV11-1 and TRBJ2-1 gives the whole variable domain EAEVAQSPRYKITEKSQAVAFWCDPISGHATLYWYRQILGQGPELLVQFQDESVVDDSQLPKDRFSAERLKGVDSTLKIQPAELGDSAMYLCASSLVASEDEQFFGPGTRLTVL.

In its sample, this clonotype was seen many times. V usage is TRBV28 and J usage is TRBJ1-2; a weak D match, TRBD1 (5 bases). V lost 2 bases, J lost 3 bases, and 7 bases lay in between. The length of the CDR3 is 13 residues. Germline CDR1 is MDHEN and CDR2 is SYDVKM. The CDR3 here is CASSLRGDYGYTF. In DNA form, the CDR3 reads TGTGCCAGCAGTTTACGAGGGGACTATGGCTACACCTTC.

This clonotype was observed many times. The CDR3 region has the DNA TGTGCCAGCAGCGTAGGGCTGTCCCCCTACGAGCAGTACTTC. It is translated as CASSVGLSPYEQYF. This chain uses TRBV9 with TRBJ2-7; unclear D gene. CDR3 length: 14 residues. Trimming took off 0 bases at V and 2 bases at J, with 9 bases between the two ends. Germline V gene sequence: CDR1 SGDLS, CDR2 YYNGEE.

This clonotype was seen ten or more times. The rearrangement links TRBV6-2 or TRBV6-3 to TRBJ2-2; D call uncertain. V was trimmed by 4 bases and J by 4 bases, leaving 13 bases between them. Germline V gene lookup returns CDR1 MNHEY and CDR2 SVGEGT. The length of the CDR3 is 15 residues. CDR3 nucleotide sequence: TGTGCCAGCAGTTTGAGGCCCCGACGCACCGGGGAGCTGTTTTTT. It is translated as CASSLRPRRTGELFF.

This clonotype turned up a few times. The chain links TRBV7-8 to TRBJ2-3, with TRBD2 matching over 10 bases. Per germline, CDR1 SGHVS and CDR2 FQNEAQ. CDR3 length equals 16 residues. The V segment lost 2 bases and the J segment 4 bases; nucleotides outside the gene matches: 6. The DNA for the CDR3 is TGTGCCAGCAGCTTAATTAGGCTAGCGGGAGCAGATACGCAGTATTTT. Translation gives CASSLIRLAGADTQYF.

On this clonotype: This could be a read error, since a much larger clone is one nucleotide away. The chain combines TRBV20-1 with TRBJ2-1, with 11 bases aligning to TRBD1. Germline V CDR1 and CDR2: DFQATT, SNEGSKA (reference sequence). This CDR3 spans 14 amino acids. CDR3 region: CGQRGQGVYNEQFF. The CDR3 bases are TGCGGCCAACGGGGACAGGGGGTATACAATGAGCAGTTCTTC.

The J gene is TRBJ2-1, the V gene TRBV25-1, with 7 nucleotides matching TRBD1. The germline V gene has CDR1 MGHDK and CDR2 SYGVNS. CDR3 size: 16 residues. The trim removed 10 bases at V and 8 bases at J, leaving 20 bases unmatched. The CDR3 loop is CAINQGGQDPRDEQFF. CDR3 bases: TGTGCCATCAACCAGGGTGGACAGGATCCCCGGGATGAGCAGTTCTTC.

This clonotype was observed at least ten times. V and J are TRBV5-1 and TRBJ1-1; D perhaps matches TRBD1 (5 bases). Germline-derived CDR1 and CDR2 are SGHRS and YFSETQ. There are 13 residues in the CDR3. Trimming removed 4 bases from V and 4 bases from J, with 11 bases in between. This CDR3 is CASSPRQFTEAFF. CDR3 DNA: TGCGCCAGCAGCCCTCGACAGTTCACTGAAGCTTTCTTT. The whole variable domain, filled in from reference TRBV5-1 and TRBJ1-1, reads KAGVTQTPRYLIKTRGQQVTLSCSPISGHRSVSWYQQTPGQGLQFLFEYFSETQRNKGNFPGRFSGRQFSNSRSEMNVSTLELGDSALYLCASSPRQFTEAFFGQGTRLTVV.

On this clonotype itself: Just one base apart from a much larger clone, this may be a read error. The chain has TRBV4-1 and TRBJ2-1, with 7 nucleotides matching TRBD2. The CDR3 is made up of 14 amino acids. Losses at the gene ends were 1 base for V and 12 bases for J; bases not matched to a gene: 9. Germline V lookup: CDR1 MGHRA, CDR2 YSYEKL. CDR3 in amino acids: CASSQGETTSWQFF. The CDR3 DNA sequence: TGCGCCAGCAGCCAAGGGGAGACGACTAGCTGGCAGTTCTTC.

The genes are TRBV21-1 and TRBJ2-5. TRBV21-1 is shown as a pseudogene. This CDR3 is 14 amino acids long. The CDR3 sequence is CASSKIGIQETQYF. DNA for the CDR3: TGTGCCAGCAGCAAAATAGGGATCCAAGAGACCCAGTACTTC.

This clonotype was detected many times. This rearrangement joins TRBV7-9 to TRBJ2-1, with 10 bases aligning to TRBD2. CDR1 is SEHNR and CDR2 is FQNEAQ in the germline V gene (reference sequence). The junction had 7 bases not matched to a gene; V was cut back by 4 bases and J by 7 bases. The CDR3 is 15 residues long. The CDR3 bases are TGTGCCAGCAGCTCCCAGCGGGAGGGAGGGAATGAGCAGTTCTTC. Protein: CASSSQREGGNEQFF.

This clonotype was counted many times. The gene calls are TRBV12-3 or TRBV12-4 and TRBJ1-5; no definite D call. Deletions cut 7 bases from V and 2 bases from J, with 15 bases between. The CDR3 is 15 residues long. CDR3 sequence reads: CASTPYSYGNQPQHF. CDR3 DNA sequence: TGTGCCAGCACCCCGTACAGTTACGGCAATCAGCCCCAGCATTTT.

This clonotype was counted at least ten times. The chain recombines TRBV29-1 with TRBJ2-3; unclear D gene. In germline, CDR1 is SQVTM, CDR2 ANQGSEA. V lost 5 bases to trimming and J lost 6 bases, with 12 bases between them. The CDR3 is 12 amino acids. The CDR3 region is CSVTLPPDTQYF. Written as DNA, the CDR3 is TGCAGCGTTACTCTCCCGCCTGATACGCAGTATTTT.

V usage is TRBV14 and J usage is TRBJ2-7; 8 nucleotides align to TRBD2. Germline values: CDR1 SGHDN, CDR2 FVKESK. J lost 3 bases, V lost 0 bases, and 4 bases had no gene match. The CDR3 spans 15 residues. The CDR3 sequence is CASSQDAGGFYEQYF. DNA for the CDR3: TGTGCCAGCAGCCAAGATGCGGGAGGCTTCTACGAGCAGTACTTC. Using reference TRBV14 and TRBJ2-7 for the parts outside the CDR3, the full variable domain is EAGVTQFPSHSVIEKGQTVTLRCDPISGHDNLYWYRRVMGKEIKFLLHFVKESKQDESGMPNNRFLAERTGGTYSTLKVQPAELEDSGVYFCASSQDAGGFYEQYFGPGTRLTVT.

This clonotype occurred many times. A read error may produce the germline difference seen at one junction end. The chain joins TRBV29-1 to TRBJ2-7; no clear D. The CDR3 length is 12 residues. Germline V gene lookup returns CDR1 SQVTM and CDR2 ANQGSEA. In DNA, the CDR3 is TGCAGCGCTGAAGGATCGGACTACGAGCAGTACTTC. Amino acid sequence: CSAEGSDYEQYF.